These 32 T cell receptor beta chains originate from one sample sequenced in a study of technical replicates of blood from a handful of donors. The data were produced by immunoSEQ multiplex PCR, yet TCRdb's version contains in-frame clones alone and is incomplete. The sample contains under 70,000 clones, roughly 92% of which appear only once. Sequencing used T cells isolated from PBMCs. The origin of the receptors is a human donor in good health.

This clone occurred once. This rearrangement joins TRBV4-1 to TRBJ1-1; 8 positions match TRBD1. The CDR3 loop spans 12 amino acids. The germline CDR1 and CDR2 sequences are MGHRA and YSYEKL. V shed 3 bases, J shed 8 bases, and the junction held 2 bases outside the gene matches. The DNA for the CDR3 is TGCGCCAGCAGCCAGGGGGACAGGGAAGCTTTCTTT. It translates to CASSQGDREAFF.

V is TRBV7-2 and J is TRBJ2-3; the match to TRBD2 covers 8 bases. V trimming: 5 bases; J trimming: 6 bases; junction bases outside the gene matches: 10. The germline gives CDR1 SGHTA, CDR2 FQGNSA. The CDR3 length is 15 residues. The CDR3 sequence: CASSIREAGEDTQYF. As DNA, the CDR3 is TGTGCCAGCAGCATCCGTGAAGCGGGGGAGGATACGCAGTATTTT.

The chain links TRBV27 to TRBJ1-2; maybe TRBD1 (5 bases). Germline V gives CDR1 MNHEY, CDR2 SMNVEV (reference sequence). V was trimmed by 5 bases and J by 7 bases, leaving 17 bases between them. CDR3 length equals 14 residues. The DNA of the CDR3 is TGTGCCAGCAGTGCCTATTCGGGGGGATTTGGCTACACCTTC. This codes for CASSAYSGGFGYTF.

This clone has more than one count but fewer than ten. The chain has TRBV5-6 and TRBJ1-1, with D hard to call. Germline CDR1 is SGHDT and CDR2 is YYEEEE. CDR3 length equals 11 residues. V was pared by 0 bases and J by 7 bases, with 4 bases between. This chain's CDR3 is CASSLAGEAFF. CDR3 DNA sequence: TGTGCCAGCAGCTTGGCAGGTGAAGCTTTCTTT.

V usage is TRBV11-2 and J usage is TRBJ2-1; TRBD2 is a possible D gene (6 bases). V was clipped by 0 bases and J by 0 bases, with 15 bases between them. The CDR3 consists of 18 residues. In germline, CDR1 is SGHAT, CDR2 FQNNGV. In nucleotides, the CDR3 is TGTGCCAGCAGCTTAGAAGGGCCGACTAGTCTCTCCTACAATGAGCAGTTCTTC. It is translated as CASSLEGPTSLSYNEQFF.

The chain employs TRBV6-6 and TRBJ2-1; a possible D gene is TRBD1 (7 bases). The CDR3 has 16 amino acids. Trimming cost V 6 bases and J 2 bases, with 17 bases left between them. From germline, CDR1 is MNHNY and CDR2 SVGAGI (reference sequence). The CDR3 DNA reads as TGTGCCAGCAGGGGACAGACTAGGTTGCCCTACAATGAGCAGTTCTTC. Translation: CASRGQTRLPYNEQFF.

The V call is TRBV27, the J call TRBJ2-1, with 8 bases matching TRBD2. The CDR3 is 13 residues long. With V trimmed by 0 bases and J by 12 bases, 4 bases remained unmatched. Germline V gene data show CDR1 as MNHEY and CDR2 as SMNVEV (reference sequence). The CDR3 sequence is CASSLSTSGRQFF. The CDR3 coding sequence is TGTGCCAGCAGTTTATCGACGAGCGGGAGGCAGTTCTTC.

The chain carries TRBV28 and TRBJ1-2, with 12 positions matching TRBD1. The junction had 8 bases not matched to a gene; V was cut back by 6 bases and J by 6 bases. The CDR3 contains 15 residues. Per germline, CDR1 MDHEN and CDR2 SYDVKM. The CDR3, as DNA: TGTGCCAGCAGCCTACCGGGACAGGGGGCTCATGGCTACACCTTC. This codes for CASSLPGQGAHGYTF.

The chain couples TRBV11-3 to TRBJ2-2; 8 bases align to TRBD2. J gave up 7 bases and V 10 bases, and 5 bases lay outside the gene matches. The CDR3 runs 12 residues. Germline values: CDR1 SGHNT, CDR2 YENEEA. The CDR3: CATREAIGELFF. As DNA, the CDR3 is TGTGCCACGCGGGAGGCAATCGGGGAGCTGTTTTTT.

The chain uses TRBV19 and TRBJ1-4; 7 bases align to TRBD1. The V segment lost 2 bases and the J segment 8 bases; nucleotides outside the gene matches: 5. This CDR3 comprises 14 residues. Germline CDR1 LNHDA, CDR2 SQIVND (reference sequence). CDR3 coding DNA: TGTGCCAGTAGTATAAATAGGGGGCAGGAAAAACTGTTTTTT. Translated: CASSINRGQEKLFF.

For the CDR3, the DNA is TGTGCCAGCAGTTCGTTCACGGGGGGCAATCAGCCCCAGCATTTT. This codes for CASSSFTGGNQPQHF. This chain uses TRBV6-6 with TRBJ1-5, with D possibly TRBD1 on 5 matching bases. Germline-derived CDR1 and CDR2 are MNHNY and SVGAGI (reference sequence). Trimming took 4 bases from V and 2 from J, leaving 12 bases between them. The CDR3 runs to 15 residues.

The V call is TRBV11-2, the J call TRBJ2-1; TRBD1 agrees at 8 bases. This CDR3 has 15 residues. The germline V gene encodes CDR1 SGHAT and CDR2 FQNNGV. The J segment lost 5 bases and the V segment lost 1 base, leaving 4 bases of the junction unmatched. In DNA, the CDR3 is TGTGCCAGCAGCTTAGGCAGGGGGCTTCACAATGAGCAGTTCTTC. Amino acids: CASSLGRGLHNEQFF.

The chain links TRBV15 to TRBJ1-4; 8 positions agree with TRBD1. Germline V gene sequence: CDR1 LNHNV, CDR2 YYDKDF (reference sequence). After removal of 9 bases from V and 7 bases from J, the junction contained 4 bases not matched to a gene. There are 12 residues in the CDR3. CDR3 coding DNA: TGTGCCACGCAACAGGGGGGTGAAAAACTGTTTTTT. This codes for CATQQGGEKLFF.

The chain is built from TRBV14 and TRBJ2-3; D unresolved. V lost 4 bases, J lost 0 bases, and 8 bases lay in between. The CDR3 is 14 residues long. CDR1 is SGHDN and CDR2 is FVKESK in the germline V gene. The CDR3 DNA sequence: TGTGCCAGCAGCCTTCGACAAAGCACAGATACGCAGTATTTT. Amino acids: CASSLRQSTDTQYF.

The V gene is TRBV10-1, the J gene TRBJ1-4; D remains unclear. Trimming pared 5 bases from V and 7 bases from J, leaving 20 bases between. CDR1 and CDR2 from the germline V gene are WNHNN and SYGVQD (reference sequence). CDR3 length: 16 residues. This chain's CDR3 is CASSITKGVTVEKLFF. Here the CDR3 DNA reads TGCGCCAGCAGTATTACTAAGGGAGTAACAGTTGAAAAACTGTTTTTT.

J is TRBJ2-7 and V is TRBV28; no firm D call. The CDR3 contains 13 residues. Trimming cost V 6 bases and J 3 bases, with 12 bases left between them. Germline values: CDR1 MDHEN, CDR2 SYDVKM. Here the CDR3 reads CASSTSDIYEQYF. CDR3 nucleotides: TGTGCCAGCAGCACATCTGACATCTACGAGCAGTACTTC.

Here the CDR3 DNA reads TGCGCCGGGGGGTTAGCGGGATCTTACTACGAGCAGTACTTC. It encodes CAGGLAGSYYEQYF. J is TRBJ2-7 and V is TRBV5-1; TRBD2 matches at 8 bases. With 10 bases clipped from V and 3 bases from J, the junction kept 12 bases outside the gene matches. The CDR3 is made up of 14 amino acids. Looked up from germline, CDR1 is SGHRS and CDR2 is YFSETQ.

V is TRBV19 and J is TRBJ2-5, with TRBD2 identical over 7 bases. The CDR3 length is 14 residues. CDR1 is LNHDA, CDR2 SQIVND, per germline (reference sequence). The trim removed 4 bases at V and 5 bases at J, leaving 7 bases unmatched. The CDR3 is CASSSGSHGETQYF. The CDR3 nucleotides read TGTGCCAGTAGTAGCGGGAGTCACGGGGAGACCCAGTACTTC. The full variable domain, in which reference TRBV19 and TRBJ2-5 provide the parts outside the CDR3, is DGGITQSPKYLFRKEGQNVTLSCEQNLNHDAMYWYRQDPGQGLRLIYYSQIVNDFQKGDIAEGYSVSREKKESFPLTVTSAQKNPTAFYLCASSSGSHGETQYFGPGTRLLVL.

The V gene is TRBV12-2, the J gene TRBJ1-5; TRBD1, the table's D call, was not compared with the DNA. TRBV12-2 is annotated as a pseudogene. The CDR3 contains 15 residues. The CDR3 protein is CASRLMLTVHQPQHF. The CDR3 DNA sequence: TGTGCAAGTCGCTTAATGCTCACAGTTCATCAGCCCCAGCATTTT.

This chain links TRBV9 with TRBJ2-7; D not resolved. V was shortened by 2 bases and J by 0 bases, with 6 bases between the two germline ends. Germline V gene sequence: CDR1 SGDLS, CDR2 YYNGEE. This CDR3 has 13 residues. CDR3 nucleotide sequence: TGTGCCAGCAGCGTTGGCTTCTCCTACGAGCAGTACTTC. As protein: CASSVGFSYEQYF.

V is TRBV7-8 and J is TRBJ2-1, with D hard to call. The germline gives CDR1 SGHVS, CDR2 FQNEAQ. The CDR3 has 11 residues. Trimming pared 6 bases from V and 7 bases from J, leaving 7 bases between. CDR3 protein: CASRQTNEQFF. The CDR3, as DNA: TGTGCCAGCAGACAGACGAATGAGCAGTTCTTC.

The chain employs TRBV9 and TRBJ2-1, with D possibly TRBD1 on 5 matching bases. V was shortened by 0 bases and J by 4 bases, with 11 bases between the two germline ends. Germline CDR1 and CDR2: SGDLS and YYNGEE. The CDR3 loop spans 15 amino acids. Here the CDR3 DNA reads TGTGCCAGCAGCGTAGGTCAGGGCGTTTACAATGAGCAGTTCTTC. Translating it yields CASSVGQGVYNEQFF.

The chain couples TRBV7-2 to TRBJ1-1, with 8 bases that match TRBD1. Germline lookup yields CDR1 SGHTA and CDR2 FQGNSA. CDR3 length equals 18 residues. The V gene end was trimmed by 1 base and the J gene end by 0 bases; junction bases not matched to a gene: 10. As DNA, the CDR3 is TGTGCCAGCAGCTTAGTGCCCGCAGGGGGCGCGTTGAACACTGAAGCTTTCTTT. This gives the protein CASSLVPAGGALNTEAFF.

The chain carries TRBV25-1 and TRBJ1-2; a possible D gene is TRBD1 (6 bases). The germline gives CDR1 MGHDK, CDR2 SYGVNS. CDR3 size: 13 residues. The V and J ends lost 1 base and 8 bases respectively, with 11 bases between them. DNA for the CDR3: TGTGCCAGCAGTGAATGGGGGGGGGCGGGCTACACCTTC. Its protein product is CASSEWGGAGYTF.

The genes are TRBV7-8 and TRBJ2-5; D remains ambiguous. V was trimmed by 1 base and J by 0 bases, leaving 6 bases between them. Per germline, CDR1 SGHVS and CDR2 FQNEAQ. The CDR3 contains 14 residues. CDR3 sequence (DNA): TGTGCCAGCAGCTTAGTCTATAACCAAGAGACCCAGTACTTC. Translated: CASSLVYNQETQYF.

A single count supports this clone. The DNA of the CDR3 is TGTGCCAGCAGCGATGAGCGGGGTACCGAGCAGTACTTC. Translated: CASSDERGTEQYF. The V gene is TRBV7-7, the J gene TRBJ2-7, with 7 bases fitting TRBD2. Looked up from germline, CDR1 is SSHAT and CDR2 is FNYEAQ (reference sequence). Unmatched junction bases numbered 7, after V lost 5 bases and J lost 6 bases. This CDR3 spans 13 amino acids.

CDR3 region: CASSGETGELFF. The CDR3 DNA is TGTGCCAGCAGCGGTGAGACCGGGGAGCTGTTTTTT. The V call is TRBV9, the J call TRBJ2-2, with D unresolved. The CDR3 contains 12 residues. V gave up 3 bases and J gave up 5 bases, with 5 bases separating them. Looked up from germline, CDR1 is SGDLS and CDR2 is YYNGEE.

The genes are TRBV6-1 and TRBJ2-1; tentatively, D is TRBD2 (5 bases). V lost 1 base to trimming and J lost 4 bases, with 14 bases between them. Germline V gene sequence: CDR1 MNHNS, CDR2 SASEGT. The CDR3 has 16 residues. Written as DNA, the CDR3 is TGTGCCAGCAGTGAAGAAACGCCTCCGGGGTACAATGAGCAGTTCTTC. Its translation is CASSEETPPGYNEQFF.

The chain carries TRBV28 and TRBJ1-1; possible D gene TRBD1, 6 bases. The V gene lost 6 bases and the J gene lost 1 base, with 9 bases spanning the gap. This CDR3 has 13 residues. Germline V CDR1 and CDR2: MDHEN, SYDVKM. The DNA of the CDR3 is TGTGCCAGCAGGATACAGGGGAACACTGAAGCTTTCTTT. It codes for CASRIQGNTEAFF. The variable domain in full, completed from reference TRBV28 and TRBJ1-1, reads DVKVTQSSRYLVKRTGEKVFLECVQDMDHENMFWYRQDPGLGLRLIYFSYDVKMKEKGDIPEGYSVSREKKERFSLILESASTNQTSMYLCASRIQGNTEAFFGQGTRLTVV.

In this sample, this clone turned up a few times. The chain uses TRBV5-1 and TRBJ1-2, with D possibly being TRBD1 (5 bases). The CDR3 runs to 14 residues. CDR1 and CDR2 (germline): SGHRS, YFSETQ. V gave up 4 bases and J gave up 4 bases, with 14 bases separating them. In DNA form, the CDR3 reads TGCGCCAGCAGCCCCGTGGACACGGTCTATGGCTACACCTTC. Amino acids: CASSPVDTVYGYTF.

Notes on this clone: Germline is not matched at one junction end, which may reflect a read error. This rearrangement joins TRBV7-2 to TRBJ1-1; D gene uncertain. The CDR3 contains 12 residues. The V gene's germline CDR1 is SGHTA and CDR2 FQGNSA. CDR3 residues: CASSLEWSEAFF. Written as DNA, the CDR3 is TGTGCCAGCAGTTTAGAATGGAGTGAAGCTTTCTTT.

The chain combines TRBV6-6 with TRBJ2-1; the D gene is possibly TRBD1 (6 bases). V dropped 5 bases and J dropped 7 bases, with 12 bases sitting between them. CDR1 is MNHNY, CDR2 SVGAGI, per germline (reference sequence). The CDR3 is made up of 13 amino acids. The CDR3 DNA sequence: TGTGCCAGCAGTACCACAGGGTTTAATGAGCAGTTCTTC. This sequence encodes CASSTTGFNEQFF.